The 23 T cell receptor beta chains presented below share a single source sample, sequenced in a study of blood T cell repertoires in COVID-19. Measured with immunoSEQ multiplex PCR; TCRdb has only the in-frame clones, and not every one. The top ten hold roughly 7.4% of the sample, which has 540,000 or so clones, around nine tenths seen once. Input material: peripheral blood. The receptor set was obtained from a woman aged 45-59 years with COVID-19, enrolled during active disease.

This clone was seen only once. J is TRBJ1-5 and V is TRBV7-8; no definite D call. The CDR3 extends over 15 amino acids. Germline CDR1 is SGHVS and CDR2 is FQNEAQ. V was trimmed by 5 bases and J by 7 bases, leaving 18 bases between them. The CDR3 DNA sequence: TGTGCCAGCAGCACCTATTCCGACGGCGGCCAGCCCCAGCATTTT. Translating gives CASSTYSDGGQPQHF.

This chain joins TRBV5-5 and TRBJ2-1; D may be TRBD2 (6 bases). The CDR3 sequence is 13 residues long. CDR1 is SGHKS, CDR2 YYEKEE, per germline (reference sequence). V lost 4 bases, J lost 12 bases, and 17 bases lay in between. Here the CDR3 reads CASSRDDRRGQFF. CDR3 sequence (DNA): TGTGCCAGCAGCCGGGACGATAGGCGGGGGCAGTTCTTC.

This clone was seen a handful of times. CDR3: CAWRGRSSYEQYF. In nucleotides, the CDR3 is TGTGCCTGGAGGGGCAGGTCTTCCTACGAGCAGTACTTC. The chain has TRBV30 and TRBJ2-7; D is unclear. CDR3 size: 13 residues. From germline, CDR1 is GTSNPN and CDR2 SVGIG (reference sequence). V gave up 3 bases and J gave up 1 base, with 10 bases separating them.

DNA for the CDR3: TGCGCCAGCAGCTGGCGGCACAGGGGAGTGGATGGCTACACCTTC. It codes for CASSWRHRGVDGYTF. This chain connects TRBV5-1 to TRBJ1-2, with TRBD1 matching 7 bases. The V gene end was trimmed by 3 bases and the J gene end by 6 bases; junction bases not matched to a gene: 11. The CDR3 runs 15 residues. Germline CDR1 is SGHRS and CDR2 is YFSETQ.

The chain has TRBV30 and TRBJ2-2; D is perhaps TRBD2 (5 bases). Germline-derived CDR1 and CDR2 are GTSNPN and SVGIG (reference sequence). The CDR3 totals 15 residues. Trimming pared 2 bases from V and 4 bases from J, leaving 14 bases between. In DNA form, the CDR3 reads TGTGCCTGGAGTAAGGATAGGACTTTCACCGGGGAGCTGTTTTTT. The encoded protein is CAWSKDRTFTGELFF.

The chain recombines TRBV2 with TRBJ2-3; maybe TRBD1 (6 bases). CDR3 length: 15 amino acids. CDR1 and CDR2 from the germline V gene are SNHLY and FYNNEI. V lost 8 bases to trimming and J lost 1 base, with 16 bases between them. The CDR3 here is CASLQGPRGTDTQYF. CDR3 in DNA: TGTGCCAGCTTACAGGGTCCGCGCGGCACAGATACGCAGTATTTT.

CDR3 coding DNA: TGTGCCATCACCGACGGGTGGAACACTGAAGCTTTCTTT. Protein: CAITDGWNTEAFF. This chain uses TRBV10-3 with TRBJ1-1; D ambiguous. Trimming took 7 bases from V and 1 from J, leaving 10 bases between them. The CDR3 extends over 13 amino acids. The germline CDR1 and CDR2 sequences are ENHRY and SYGVKD.

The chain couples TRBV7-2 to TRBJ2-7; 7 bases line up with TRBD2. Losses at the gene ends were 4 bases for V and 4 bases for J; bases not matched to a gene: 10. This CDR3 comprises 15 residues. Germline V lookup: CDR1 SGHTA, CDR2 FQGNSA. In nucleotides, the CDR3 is TGTGCCAGCAGCTCGACAGCGGGGTTTTTTTACGAGCAGTACTTC. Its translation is CASSSTAGFFYEQYF.

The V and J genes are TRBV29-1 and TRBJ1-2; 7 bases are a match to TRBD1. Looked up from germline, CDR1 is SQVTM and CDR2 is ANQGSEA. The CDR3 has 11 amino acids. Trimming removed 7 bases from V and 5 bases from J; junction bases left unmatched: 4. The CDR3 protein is CSDRQGYGYTF. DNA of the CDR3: TGCAGCGACAGACAGGGTTATGGCTACACCTTC.

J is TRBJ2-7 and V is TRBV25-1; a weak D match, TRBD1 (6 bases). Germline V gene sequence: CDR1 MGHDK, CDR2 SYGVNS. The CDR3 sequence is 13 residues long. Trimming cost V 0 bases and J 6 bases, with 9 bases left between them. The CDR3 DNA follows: TGTGCCAGCAGTGAATATGGGGGCGGCGAGCAGTACTTC. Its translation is CASSEYGGGEQYF.

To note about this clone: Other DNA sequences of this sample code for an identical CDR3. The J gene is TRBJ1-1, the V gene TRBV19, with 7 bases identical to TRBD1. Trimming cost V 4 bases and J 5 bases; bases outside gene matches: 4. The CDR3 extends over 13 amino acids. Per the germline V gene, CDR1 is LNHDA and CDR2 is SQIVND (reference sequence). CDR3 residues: CASSSQGDTEAFF. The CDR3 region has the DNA TGTGCCAGTAGTAGCCAGGGGGATACTGAAGCTTTCTTT.

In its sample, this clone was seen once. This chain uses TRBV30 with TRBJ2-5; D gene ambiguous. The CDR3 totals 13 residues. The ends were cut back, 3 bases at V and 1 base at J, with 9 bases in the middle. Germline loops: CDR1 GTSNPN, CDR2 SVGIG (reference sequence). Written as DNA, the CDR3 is TGTGCCTGGAGCGTTGGGCCCCAAGAGACCCAGTACTTC. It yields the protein CAWSVGPQETQYF.

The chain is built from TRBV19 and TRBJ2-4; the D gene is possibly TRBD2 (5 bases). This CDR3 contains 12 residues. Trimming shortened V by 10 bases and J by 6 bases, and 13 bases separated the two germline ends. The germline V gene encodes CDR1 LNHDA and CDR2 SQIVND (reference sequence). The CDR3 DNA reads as TGTGCCACTGAGGGTGAGGTAAACATTCAGTACTTC. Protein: CATEGEVNIQYF.

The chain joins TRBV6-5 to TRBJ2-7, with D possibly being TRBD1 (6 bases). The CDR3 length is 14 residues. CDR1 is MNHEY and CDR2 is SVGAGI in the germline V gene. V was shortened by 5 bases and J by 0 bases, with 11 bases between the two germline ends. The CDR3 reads CASSRGIPSYEQYF. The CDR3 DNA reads TGTGCCAGCAGTAGGGGGATCCCCTCCTACGAGCAGTACTTC.

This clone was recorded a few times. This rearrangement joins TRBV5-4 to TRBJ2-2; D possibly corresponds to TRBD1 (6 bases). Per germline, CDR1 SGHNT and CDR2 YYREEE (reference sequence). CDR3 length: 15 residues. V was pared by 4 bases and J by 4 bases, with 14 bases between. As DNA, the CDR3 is TGTGCCAGCAGCCGACAGGCAGGAAGCACCGGGGAGCTGTTTTTT. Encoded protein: CASSRQAGSTGELFF. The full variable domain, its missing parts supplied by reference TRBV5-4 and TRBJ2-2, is ETGVTQSPTHLIKTRGQQVTLRCSSQSGHNTVSWYQQALGQGPQFIFQYYREEENGRGNFPPRFSGLQFPNYSSELNVNALELDDSALYLCASSRQAGSTGELFFGEGSRLTVL.

DNA for the CDR3: TGTGCCAGCAGCCCACGGGATAAATCCCTCGGCAATGAGCAGTTCTTC. It specifies CASSPRDKSLGNEQFF. V is TRBV9 and J is TRBJ2-1; tentatively, D is TRBD2 (5 bases). The germline V gene encodes CDR1 SGDLS and CDR2 YYNGEE. The CDR3 extends over 16 amino acids. V lost 4 bases and J 6 bases, leaving 20 bases between the germline ends.

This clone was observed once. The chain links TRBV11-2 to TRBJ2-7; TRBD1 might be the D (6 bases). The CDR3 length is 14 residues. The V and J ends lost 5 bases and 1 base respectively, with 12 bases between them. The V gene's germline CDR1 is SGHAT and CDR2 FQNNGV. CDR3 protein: CASSLRTVSYEQYF. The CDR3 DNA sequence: TGTGCCAGCAGCCTAAGGACAGTTTCCTACGAGCAGTACTTC.

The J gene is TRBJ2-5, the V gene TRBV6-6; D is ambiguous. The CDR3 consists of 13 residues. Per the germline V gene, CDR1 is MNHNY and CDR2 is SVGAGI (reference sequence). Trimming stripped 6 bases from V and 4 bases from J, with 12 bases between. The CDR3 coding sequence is TGTGCCAGCAGCCGCCTGTTACTAGAGACCCAGTACTTC. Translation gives CASSRLLLETQYF.

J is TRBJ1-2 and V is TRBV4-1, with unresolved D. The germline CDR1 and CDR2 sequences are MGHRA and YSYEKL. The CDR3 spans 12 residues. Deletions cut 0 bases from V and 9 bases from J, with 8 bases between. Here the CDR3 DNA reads TGCGCCAGCAGCCAAGATGAGGTGCGCTACACCTTC. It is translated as CASSQDEVRYTF.

The CDR3 nucleotides are TGTGCCACTACCCAGGGGCCTGGAAACACCATATATTTT. Protein: CATTQGPGNTIYF. This chain uses TRBV7-6 with TRBJ1-3; tentative D call: TRBD1 (6 bases). Germline CDR1 is SGHVS and CDR2 is FNYEAQ. There are 13 residues in the CDR3. V was cut by 10 bases and J by 2 bases, with 12 bases left in between.

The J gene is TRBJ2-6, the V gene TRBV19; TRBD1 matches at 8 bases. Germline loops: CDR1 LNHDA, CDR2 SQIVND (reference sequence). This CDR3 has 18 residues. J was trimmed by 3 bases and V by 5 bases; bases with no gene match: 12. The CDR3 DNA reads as TGTGCCAGTAGTTTGGGACAGGAGACTACCATTGGGGCCAACGTCCTGACTTTC. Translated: CASSLGQETTIGANVLTF.

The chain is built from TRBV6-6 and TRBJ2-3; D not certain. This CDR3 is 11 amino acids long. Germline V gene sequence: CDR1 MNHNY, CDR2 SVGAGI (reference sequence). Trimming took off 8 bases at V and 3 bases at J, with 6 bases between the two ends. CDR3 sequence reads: CASRGTDTQYF. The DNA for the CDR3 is TGTGCCAGCCGCGGAACAGATACGCAGTATTTT.

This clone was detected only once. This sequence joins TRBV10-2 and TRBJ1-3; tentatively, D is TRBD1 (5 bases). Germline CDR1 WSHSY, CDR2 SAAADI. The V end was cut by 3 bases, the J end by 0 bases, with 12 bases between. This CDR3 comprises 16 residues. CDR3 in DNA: TGCGCCAGCAGTGACCCCCGACAGAACTCTGGAAACACCATATATTTT. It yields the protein CASSDPRQNSGNTIYF.